The T cell receptor (beta chain) described here comes from a study of patients and donors after allogeneic stem cell transplantation. This clonotype was found many times. TCRdb re-called the RT-PCR reads with MiXCR, one entry per CDR3 protein. Of about 10,000 distinct CDR3 sequences in the sample, roughly 5.8% were seen once. Germline assignment: CDR1 SEHNR and CDR2 FQNEAQ (reference sequence). The V end was cut by 1 base, the J end by 4 bases, with 14 bases between. The CDR3 consists of 16 residues. The material sequenced was blood, either unsorted or a sorted T cell fraction (not recorded which). J is TRBJ1-5 and V is TRBV7-9; no definite D call. The clonotype originates from a human donor who was either an allogeneic HSCT recipient or a stem cell or donor lymphocyte infusion donor (not recorded which). It is not recorded whose cells these are; they may come from a transplant donor. CDR3 DNA sequence: TGTGCCAGCAGCTTAGACGAGGGATTTGGGAATCAGCCCCAGCATTTT. Its translation: CASSLDEGFGNQPQHF. The entire variable domain, with the rest obtained from reference TRBV7-9 and TRBJ1-5, is as follows: DTGVSQNPRHKITKRGQNVTFRCDPISEHNRLYWYRQTLGQGPEFLTYFQNEAQLEKSRLLSDRFSAERPKGSFSTLEIQRTEQGDSAMYLCASSLDEGFGNQPQHFGDGTRLSIL.